This T cell receptor beta chain was identified during a study of blood T cells in healthy people across ages (dated by TCRdb to the mid-2010s). As for the study more broadly: In model experiments, template switching captured roughly one uniquely barcoded TCR beta cDNA molecule for every two T cells. Donors were grouped into four age groups: young (average approximately 15 years), middle-aged (39), aged (around 66) and long-lived (approximately 82). To track age-related changes in TCR beta repertoire diversity, the study relied on deep sequencing normalized with unique cDNA molecular identifiers. The study analyzed two additional independent replicas of 1 million unique cDNA reads from the same blood draw for two donors, one aged 18 to 30 and one aged 80 or older.

This clonotype was found a few times. There is no known antigen for this receptor. No base quality values were provided; no much bigger clone lies one nucleotide off. Beyond this particular receptor, the publication reports: The CMV infection status of donors was not known, potentially confounding age-related changes in expanded clonotypes. The long-lived group showed more naive CD4+ T cells, fewer expanded clones and increased TCR diversity than the aged group, suggesting age selection. Observed TCR beta diversity correlated strongly with the percentage of naive T cells measured by flow cytometry. Estimates of total diversity based on one million sequenced T cells were considered lower bounds and underestimates. Bulk unsorted PBMC profiling prevented conclusive comparison of naive and antigen-experienced compartments. As age increased, observed TCR beta diversity per million T cells dropped in a roughly linear way, and a significant reduction was already evident by age about 40.

Systemically healthy Caucasian individuals from Russia, over 30 in total and aged roughly 6 to 100 years, were included as donors. Each donor gave ten milliliters of peripheral blood, collected into EDTA-treated Vacutainer tubes. Ficoll-Paque density-gradient centrifugation was used to isolate PBMCs, with at least 7 million obtained per sample. Trizol reagent was used to extract total RNA from the PBMCs, yielding at least 6 micrograms per sample. For every donor, an aliquot of PBMCs went through flow cytometry to measure the percentages of naive CD45RAhigh/CD27high T cells. Trimming leaves V shorter by 5 bases and J shorter by 4 bases, with the junction holding 6 bases beyond the gene matches. The germline V gene encodes CDR1 ENHRY and CDR2 SYGVKD. From its cysteine to its phenylalanine, the CDR3 spans 15 amino acids. Just the 45-base CDR3 DNA is kept, in frame starting at base 1. Library generation was performed with 5' RACE. The instrument was an Illumina HiSeq 2500. A second PCR of about 6 to 11 cycles was performed with a sample-barcoded 5' primer and a J-beta primer mix. A unique molecular identifier was introduced onto each TCR beta cDNA molecule by a template-switch 5' adaptor carrying 12 random nucleotides. Each sample yielded at least 2.5 million CDR3-containing paired-end reads. First-strand cDNA was synthesized from all RNA with the Mint cDNA synthesis kit, primed by a TRBC-specific oligonucleotide. Following uracil-DNA glycosylase treatment, all cDNA underwent a first 18-cycle PCR with the universal primers M1SS and BC2_uni_R. The original pipeline was this. Normalization of each sample was performed by random selection of 1 million high-quality reads, each carrying a distinct molecular identifier. Reads sharing molecular identifiers were discarded rather than binned into consensus sequences. CDR3 identification, clonotype clustering and error correction used MiTCR with a Q25 quality threshold and the strictest error-elimination algorithm. A nonparametric unseen species model with Euler transformation was used to estimate a lower bound on total TCR beta diversity. TCRdb's own reprocessing of the public reads used fastp at Q25 and MiXCR and kept productive beta chains. Rows are combined by CDR3 protein, so each entry shows the most common genes and DNA. The V and J calls were determined by TCRdb, not by the authors. This sample gives hundreds of thousands of distinct CDR3 sequences in total; approximately 25% of them show up just once. Of the sample, 9.4% falls within the top ten clones.

The data also belong to a second study, concerning T cells of mothers and their children. As that second paper reports: The donors were nine systemically healthy Caucasian individuals, made up of three mothers and their six children. cDNA synthesis used all of the extracted RNA, with 1.5 ug of RNA in each 15 ul reaction. In the second PCR, the M1S primer introduced both the sample barcodes and 2-4 random nucleotides. More than 9 million TCR beta CDR3 reads were obtained from each mother, and about 3 million reads were obtained from each child. Thymic selection shapes the output of TCR recombination in a similar way in related and unrelated pairs, and inherited differences have a minor effect. Related mother-child pairs always showed normalized repertoire overlap that was slightly higher than in unrelated mother-child pairs, though the difference was never significant. No persistent microchimeric T cell clones were detected, at a sensitivity of roughly 96 clones per million clonotypes. To look for features that set related mother-child pairs apart from unrelated individuals, the researchers ran deep NGS to compare the TCR beta repertoires of mothers and children. Mothers averaged around 40 +/- 4 years of age and children averaged around 11 +/- 4 years. After adapter ligation was performed with NEBNext reagents, the libraries were sequenced on an Illumina HiSeq 2000 with 100+100 nt paired-end reads. To avoid cross-contamination, the mother libraries and the child libraries were prepared a month apart and sequenced in separate runs. Each donor had between roughly 450,000 and 2,100,000 distinct TCR beta clonotypes identified. Naive TCR beta clonotypes were estimated from low-frequency clonotypes matched to each donor's FACS-determined naive share, without sorting.

The receptor was isolated from a boy aged 10-17 years in good health. This sequence uses TRBV10-3 and TRBJ2-1; 9 bases in the middle match TRBD1. The material sequenced was blood. The DNA reads TGTGCCATCAGTTTCGACGGGACAGGGTACAATGAGCAGTTCTTC. It translates as CAISFDGTGYNEQFF.